Shown below are 23 T cell receptor beta chains from a single sample sequenced in a study of blood T cell repertoires in COVID-19. TCRdb's table, derived via immunoSEQ multiplex PCR, lists solely in-frame clones and lacks some. The sample gives some 87,000 clones, approximately 90% of which show up once; 4.2% is in the top ten. Material for sequencing was peripheral blood. The receptors were sampled from a human donor with COVID-19, enrolled during active disease. The donor label of this sample is uncertain.

The chain recombines TRBV5-1 with TRBJ1-5; D gene unclear. The germline V gene encodes CDR1 SGHRS and CDR2 YFSETQ. The CDR3 spans 18 residues. V lost 0 bases to trimming and J lost 2 bases, with 18 bases between them. This CDR3 reads CASSLAPRNSVGNQPQHF. The CDR3 nucleotides read TGCGCCAGCAGCTTGGCACCCAGGAACTCCGTAGGCAATCAGCCCCAGCATTTT.

The rearrangement joins TRBV5-8 to TRBJ1-5, with 7 bases fitting TRBD1. V lost 1 base, J lost 5 bases, and 6 bases stayed unmatched. The CDR3 runs to 15 residues. CDR1 is SGHTS, CDR2 YDEGEE, per germline. The CDR3 nucleotides read TGTGCCAGCAGCTTGCGTAGCCAGGGGGATCAGCCCCAGCATTTT. It specifies CASSLRSQGDQPQHF. The entire variable domain, with the rest obtained from reference TRBV5-8 and TRBJ1-5, is as follows: EAGVTQSPTHLIKTRGQQATLRCSPISGHTSVYWYQQALGLGLQFLLWYDEGEERNRGNFPPRFSGRQFPNYSSELNVNALELEDSALYLCASSLRSQGDQPQHFGDGTRLSIL.

This chain uses TRBV10-3 with TRBJ2-5; weak D call: TRBD1 (5 bases). The CDR3 runs to 14 residues. The V end was cut by 6 bases, the J end by 2 bases, with 13 bases between. CDR1 ENHRY and CDR2 SYGVKD come from the germline V gene. The CDR3 DNA reads TGTGCCATCAGGTTTGGGGCAGGGCAAGAGACCCAGTACTTC. Its translation: CAIRFGAGQETQYF.

The chain is built from TRBV2 and TRBJ1-2; D unresolved. V shed 2 bases and J shed 5 bases, with 12 bases lying between them. CDR1 is SNHLY and CDR2 is FYNNEI in the germline V gene. The CDR3 loop spans 14 amino acids. The CDR3 DNA sequence: TGTGCCAGCAGTGAACCGAGGGTTGGGTATGGCTACACCTTC. Encoded protein: CASSEPRVGYGYTF.

This chain joins TRBV24-1 and TRBJ2-3, with D tentatively TRBD2 (5 bases). The CDR3 covers 14 residues. The germline gives CDR1 KGHDR, CDR2 SFDVKD. Trimming stripped 3 bases from V and 2 bases from J, with 8 bases between. The CDR3 nucleotides are TGTGCCACCAGTGATCGGACTTCCACAGATACGCAGTATTTT. It yields the protein CATSDRTSTDTQYF.

The J gene is TRBJ2-5, the V gene TRBV2; TRBD1 is a possible D gene (5 bases). The germline gives CDR1 SNHLY, CDR2 FYNNEI. V was shortened by 6 bases and J by 1 base, with 12 bases between the two germline ends. This CDR3 comprises 14 residues. CDR3 sequence: CASSLTEFQETQYF. The CDR3 coding sequence is TGTGCCAGCAGCCTGACAGAATTCCAAGAGACCCAGTACTTC.

This clone was found once. This chain joins TRBV24-1 and TRBJ2-3; TRBD1 aligns across 10 bases. Unmatched junction bases numbered 10, after V lost 3 bases and J lost 5 bases. Germline lookup yields CDR1 KGHDR and CDR2 SFDVKD. The CDR3 has 17 residues. The CDR3 is CATSDATGTGVGDTQYF. Written as DNA, the CDR3 is TGTGCCACCAGTGATGCGACCGGGACAGGGGTAGGAGATACGCAGTATTTT.

This chain uses TRBV6-5 with TRBJ2-2, with TRBD2 as a possible D gene (6 bases). Trimming shortened V by 6 bases and J by 8 bases, and 13 bases separated the two germline ends. The CDR3 is made up of 13 amino acids. Germline assignment: CDR1 MNHEY and CDR2 SVGAGI. CDR3 in amino acids: CASSGGVGGELFF. CDR3 bases: TGTGCCAGCAGCGGCGGGGTAGGGGGGGAGCTGTTTTTT.

The rearrangement uses TRBV6-5 and TRBJ1-1; 9 nucleotides line up with TRBD1. J gave up 6 bases and V 0 bases, and 5 bases lay outside the gene matches. The CDR3 has 15 amino acids. Germline CDR1 reads MNHEY; CDR2 reads SVGAGI. CDR3 nucleotides: TGTGCCAGCAGTTACTCGGGACAGGGTTTCGCTGAAGCTTTCTTT. Translated: CASSYSGQGFAEAFF.

The chain carries TRBV9 and TRBJ2-1, with 10 positions matching TRBD2. The CDR3 consists of 18 residues. Germline loops: CDR1 SGDLS, CDR2 YYNGEE. V trimming: 4 bases; J trimming: 3 bases; junction bases outside the gene matches: 13. The CDR3 DNA reads as TGTGCCAGCAGCCTTAGAGGGGCTAGCGGGGGCGTCTACAATGAGCAGTTCTTC. It specifies CASSLRGASGGVYNEQFF.

CDR3 residues: CASSIDTGTQPQHF. Written as DNA, the CDR3 is TGTGCCAGTAGTATAGATACAGGGACTCAGCCCCAGCATTTT. The chain couples TRBV19 to TRBJ1-5; D possibly corresponds to TRBD1 (6 bases). The CDR3 consists of 14 residues. Germline V gene lookup returns CDR1 LNHDA and CDR2 SQIVND (reference sequence). The germline V and J ends were trimmed by 0 bases and 6 bases, with 9 bases remaining between them.

This clone was counted a single time. V usage is TRBV5-6 and J usage is TRBJ2-7, with D possibly matching TRBD1 (6 bases). Between the trimmed V and J ends, which lost 1 base and 5 bases, there was a span of 10 bases. The CDR3 runs 13 residues. Looked up from germline, CDR1 is SGHDT and CDR2 is YYEEEE. The DNA of the CDR3 is TGTGCCAGCAGCTTGATGACAGGCAACGAGCAGTACTTC. This gives the protein CASSLMTGNEQYF. The full variable domain, rest sourced from reference TRBV5-6 and TRBJ2-7, is DAGVTQSPTHLIKTRGQQVTLRCSPKSGHDTVSWYQQALGQGPQFIFQYYEEEERQRGNFPDRFSGHQFPNYSSELNVNALLLGDSALYLCASSLMTGNEQYFGPGTRLTVT.

By its share, this clone is medium-sized (0.01 to 0.1%). The chain carries TRBV12-3 or TRBV12-4 and TRBJ1-1; D is uncertain. The length of the CDR3 is 11 residues. The ends were cut back, 5 bases at V and 4 bases at J, with 5 bases in the middle. CDR3 bases: TGTGCCAGCAGTCTGGCCACTGAAGCTTTCTTT. It yields the protein CASSLATEAFF.

This sequence joins TRBV5-1 and TRBJ1-1, with a possible D match to TRBD1 (6 bases). V gave up 4 bases and J gave up 0 bases, with 13 bases separating them. Looked up from germline, CDR1 is SGHRS and CDR2 is YFSETQ. The CDR3 is 15 amino acids. The CDR3 region is CASSLSGHLNTEAFF. In nucleotides, the CDR3 is TGCGCCAGCAGCCTCTCGGGACACCTGAACACTGAAGCTTTCTTT.

DNA of the CDR3: TGTGCCAGCAGTGGCCGGACTAGCGGGGGGAATGAGCAGTTCTTC. The encoded protein is CASSGRTSGGNEQFF. The rearrangement links TRBV6-2 or TRBV6-3 to TRBJ2-1, with 14 nucleotides matching TRBD2. V dropped 5 bases and J dropped 7; count of bases not matched to a gene: 4. The germline gives CDR1 MNHEY, CDR2 SVGEGT. The length of the CDR3 is 15 residues.

The CDR3 here is CASSRTGSGMPNQPQHF. CDR3 coding DNA: TGTGCCAGCAGCCGGACAGGTTCGGGAATGCCAAATCAGCCCCAGCATTTT. The chain has TRBV5-5 and TRBJ1-5; 7 bases are shared with TRBD1. The CDR3 is 17 residues long. Germline V lookup: CDR1 SGHKS, CDR2 YYEKEE (reference sequence). V shed 4 bases, J shed 4 bases, and the junction held 14 bases outside the gene matches. Combining the CDR3 with reference TRBV5-5 and TRBJ1-5 gives the whole variable domain DAGVTQSPTHLIKTRGQQVTLRCSPISGHKSVSWYQQVLGQGPQFIFQYYEKEERGRGNFPDRFSARQFPNYSSELNVNALLLGDSALYLCASSRTGSGMPNQPQHFGDGTRLSIL.

The chain carries TRBV5-1 and TRBJ1-2; 10 bases fit TRBD1. CDR3 length: 13 amino acids. Germline V gene lookup returns CDR1 SGHRS and CDR2 YFSETQ. The junction had 10 bases not matched to a gene; V was cut back by 5 bases and J by 12 bases. CDR3 nucleotides: TGCGCCAGCAGGATCGGGACAGGGGAGCTGCACACCTTC. This translates into CASRIGTGELHTF.

The gene calls are TRBV7-9 and TRBJ1-5, with 7 bases fitting TRBD1. V lost 5 bases and J lost 4; bases outside the gene matches: 5. The CDR3 is made up of 14 amino acids. In germline, CDR1 is SEHNR, CDR2 FQNEAQ (reference sequence). The CDR3 is CASSRPGQNQPQHF. The CDR3 DNA follows: TGTGCCAGCAGCCGACCGGGACAGAATCAGCCCCAGCATTTT.

The chain combines TRBV5-1 with TRBJ1-5, with 10 positions matching TRBD1. V was pared by 1 base and J by 7 bases, with 11 bases of the junction left unmatched. The germline gives CDR1 SGHRS, CDR2 YFSETQ. The CDR3 consists of 17 residues. Written as DNA, the CDR3 is TGCGCCAGCAGCTTGAAATTCCCCGGGACAGGGGACCAGCCCCAGCATTTT. It codes for CASSLKFPGTGDQPQHF.

This sequence joins TRBV5-1 and TRBJ2-1; 9 bases map to TRBD1. The CDR3 contains 15 residues. Germline-derived CDR1 and CDR2 are SGHRS and YFSETQ. J lost 5 bases, V lost 4 bases, and 7 bases had no gene match. The CDR3 is CASSQDRGRDNEQFF. CDR3 sequence (DNA): TGCGCCAGCAGCCAAGACAGGGGGAGGGACAATGAGCAGTTCTTC. Using reference TRBV5-1 and TRBJ2-1 for the parts outside the CDR3, the full variable domain is KAGVTQTPRYLIKTRGQQVTLSCSPISGHRSVSWYQQTPGQGLQFLFEYFSETQRNKGNFPGRFSGRQFSNSRSEMNVSTLELGDSALYLCASSQDRGRDNEQFFGPGTRLTVL.

The chain has TRBV19 and TRBJ2-5, with 8 bases lining up with TRBD2. J was trimmed by 1 base and V by 6 bases; bases with no gene match: 4. The germline gives CDR1 LNHDA, CDR2 SQIVND (reference sequence). CDR3 length: 14 amino acids. DNA for the CDR3: TGTGCCAGTAGCCCCGGGGGGGGCCAAGAGACCCAGTACTTC. Its protein product is CASSPGGGQETQYF.

The chain recombines TRBV18 with TRBJ1-2, with D maybe TRBD1 (6 bases). V shed 6 bases and J shed 7 bases, with 12 bases lying between them. Germline loops: CDR1 KGHSH, CDR2 LQKENI. This CDR3 contains 12 residues. CDR3 amino acids: CASSKQGSGYTF. Here the CDR3 DNA reads TGTGCCAGCTCTAAACAGGGTTCTGGCTACACCTTC.

This chain uses TRBV25-1 with TRBJ2-7, with a weak D call TRBD1 (6 bases). This CDR3 has 13 amino acids. V dropped 3 bases and J dropped 6 bases, with 12 bases sitting between them. Germline CDR1 MGHDK, CDR2 SYGVNS. Here the CDR3 reads CASSEPNRVEQYF. In DNA, the CDR3 is TGTGCCAGCAGTGAGCCTAACAGGGTCGAGCAGTACTTC.